The source of this T cell receptor beta chain is a study of cytomegalovirus exposure and HLA in healthy donors. For the study at large: Earlier, 200 million or so T cells were analyzed, and 117 million unique TCR beta sequences were found among them. General study points: A later analysis reported that several of the most significant clusters appeared to be linked to common viral pathogens, among them Epstein-Barr virus. Later analysis showed most CMV-associated TCR beta chains appearing HLA-restricted.

Comment on this clone: Its antigen is still unknown.

Germline V CDR1 and CDR2: SGDLS, YYNGEE. This CDR3 contains 17 residues. Trimming pared 0 bases from V and 1 base from J, leaving 17 bases between. The PCR was carried out with 60 Vbeta primers and 13 Jbeta primers. The repertoire was sequenced with immunoSEQ multiplex PCR; TCRdb's copy has only in-frame clones and lacks some. The sample shows some 250,000 clones, roughly 87% of them seen only once. The sample taken for sequencing was PBMCs. This receptor was identified in a woman aged 35 to 49 in good health and CMV-seropositive. The J gene is TRBJ2-7, the V gene TRBV9, with D maybe TRBD2 (5 bases). CDR3 bases: TGTGCCAGCAGCGTAGGGATAGGCGGGTTTCTTTCCTACGAGCAGTACTTC. Protein product: CASSVGIGGFLSYEQYF.